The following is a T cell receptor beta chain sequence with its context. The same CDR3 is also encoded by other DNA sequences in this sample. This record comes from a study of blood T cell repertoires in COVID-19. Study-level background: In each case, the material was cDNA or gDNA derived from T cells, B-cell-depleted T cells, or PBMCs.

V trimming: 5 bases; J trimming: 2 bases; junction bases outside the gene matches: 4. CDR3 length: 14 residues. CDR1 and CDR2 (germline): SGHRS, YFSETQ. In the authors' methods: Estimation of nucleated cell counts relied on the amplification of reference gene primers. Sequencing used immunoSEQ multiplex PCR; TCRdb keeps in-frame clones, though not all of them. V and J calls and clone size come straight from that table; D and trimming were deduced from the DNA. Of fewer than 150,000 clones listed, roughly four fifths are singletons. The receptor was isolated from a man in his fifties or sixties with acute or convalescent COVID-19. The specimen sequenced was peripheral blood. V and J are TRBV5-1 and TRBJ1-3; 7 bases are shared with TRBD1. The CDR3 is CASSPGTAGNTIYF. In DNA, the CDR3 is TGCGCCAGCAGTCCCGGGACAGCTGGAAACACCATATATTTT.